The next 11 T cell receptor beta chains were all read from a single sample in a study of shared T cell receptors in the human thymus. The assay was immunoSEQ multiplex PCR, and TCRdb's table has in-frame clones only and misses some. This table holds about 660,000 clones, more than 70% found once. This same sample was also part of a study on human thymus T cells.

The sequenced material came from thymocytes. The receptors were sampled from a boy less than two years old with a congenital heart defect.

The V call is TRBV6-7, the J call TRBJ2-1; no clear D. TRBV6-7 is an open reading frame whose function is uncertain. The CDR3 covers 20 residues. V was cut by 8 bases and J by 2 bases, with 31 bases left in between. CDR3 sequence reads: CASLKYPVWCWSRTYNEQFF. The CDR3 DNA sequence: TGTGCCAGCCTGAAATACCCCGTTTGGTGTTGGAGCCGAACCTACAATGAGCAGTTCTTC.

The V and J genes are TRBV29-1 and TRBJ2-1, with 9 nucleotides matching TRBD2. Trimming at V came to 5 bases and at J to 8 bases, leaving 1 base not matched to a gene. CDR1 is SQVTM, CDR2 ANQGSEA, per germline. CDR3 size: 11 residues. The CDR3 region has the DNA TGCAGCGTTACTAGCGGGTATGAGCAGTTCTTC. Translating gives CSVTSGYEQFF.

The CDR3 spells CASSYTSTSEATQYF. The CDR3 coding sequence is TGTGCCAGCAGTTACACTTCGACTAGCGAGGCGACCCAGTACTTC. The chain has TRBV6-5 and TRBJ2-5; TRBD2 agrees at 8 bases. Germline V gene sequence: CDR1 MNHEY, CDR2 SVGAGI. The CDR3 contains 15 residues. J lost 7 bases, V lost 2 bases, and 9 bases had no gene match.

V gene TRBV5-1 combines with J gene TRBJ2-3; 9 bases are a match to TRBD1. The CDR3 sequence is 15 residues long. V trimming: 3 bases; J trimming: 5 bases; junction bases outside the gene matches: 7. In germline, CDR1 is SGHRS, CDR2 YFSETQ. CDR3 sequence: CASSSLQGAGDTQYF. Here the CDR3 DNA reads TGCGCCAGCAGCTCCCTACAGGGGGCAGGAGATACGCAGTATTTT.

The chain links TRBV2 to TRBJ2-1, with D possibly being TRBD2 (6 bases). This CDR3 has 16 amino acids. Trimming removed 6 bases from V and 1 base from J, with 16 bases in between. Germline CDR1 is SNHLY and CDR2 is FYNNEI. The CDR3 nucleotides read TGTGCCAGCAGGTATAGCGGCCGTTCATCCTACAATGAGCAGTTCTTC. This gives the protein CASRYSGRSSYNEQFF.

In this sample, this clone turned up a few times. The chain combines TRBV19 with TRBJ2-4; weak D call: TRBD1 (5 bases). Germline V lookup: CDR1 LNHDA, CDR2 SQIVND (reference sequence). V dropped 5 bases and J dropped 6 bases, with 11 bases sitting between them. The CDR3 runs to 13 residues. CDR3 coding DNA: TGTGCCAGTAGTCCCCCAGACAGAAACATTCAGTACTTC. This encodes CASSPPDRNIQYF.

The chain carries TRBV28 and TRBJ2-2; D may be TRBD1 (5 bases). The germline CDR1 and CDR2 sequences are MDHEN and SYDVKM. Between the trimmed V and J ends, which lost 2 bases and 6 bases, there was a span of 13 bases. CDR3 length: 15 amino acids. The CDR3 sequence is CASSLAQAGAGELFF. Written as DNA, the CDR3 is TGTGCCAGCAGTTTAGCACAGGCTGGCGCCGGGGAGCTGTTTTTT.

This sequence joins TRBV5-1 and TRBJ2-2; unclear D gene. Germline V gene sequence: CDR1 SGHRS, CDR2 YFSETQ. The CDR3 runs 17 residues. V was shortened by 7 bases and J by 1 base, with 20 bases between the two germline ends. This chain's CDR3 is CASAGDLTNLNTGELFF. CDR3 DNA: TGCGCCAGCGCCGGAGACCTAACCAACCTGAACACCGGGGAGCTGTTTTTT.

This clone showed up just a few times. The chain is built from TRBV14 and TRBJ1-1; 10 bases align to TRBD1. V was pared by 2 bases and J by 4 bases, with 7 bases of the junction left unmatched. Germline lookup yields CDR1 SGHDN and CDR2 FVKESK. The CDR3 totals 16 residues. The chain's CDR3 is CASSQLGTGESTEAFF. DNA for the CDR3: TGTGCCAGCAGCCAACTCGGGACAGGGGAAAGCACTGAAGCTTTCTTT.

The chain joins TRBV27 to TRBJ2-7; 12 nucleotides agree with TRBD2. Germline loops: CDR1 MNHEY, CDR2 SMNVEV (reference sequence). J lost 2 bases, V lost 5 bases, and 10 bases had no gene match. This CDR3 is built from 17 residues. CDR3 loop: CASSPIRLAGDPYEQYF. DNA of the CDR3: TGTGCCAGCAGTCCGATTCGACTAGCGGGAGACCCCTACGAGCAGTACTTC.

The rearrangement uses TRBV14 and TRBJ2-4; 8 bases agree with TRBD2. V shed 4 bases and J 3 bases; nucleotides not matched to a gene: 14. Germline V gives CDR1 SGHDN, CDR2 FVKESK. The CDR3 is 18 residues long. The CDR3 loop is CASSRREIAGFGKNIQYF. The CDR3 DNA is TGTGCCAGCAGCCGCAGGGAAATAGCGGGGTTTGGCAAAAACATTCAGTACTTC.